Reported below is one TCR beta chain. This entry comes from a study of blood T cell repertoires in COVID-19. Overall study context: The United States, Italy and Spain supplied acute and convalescent COVID-19 samples. PBMCs, B-cell-depleted T cells, or T cells were the source of the cDNA or gDNA that made up the material.

Per the original data handling: Reference gene primer amplification yielded estimated nucleated cell counts. The assay was immunoSEQ multiplex PCR, and TCRdb's table has in-frame clones only and misses some. V and J calls and clone size are those listed in that table; D and trimming were worked out from the DNA. The sample records 130,000 to 150,000 clones, roughly 85% being singletons. V shed 1 base and J shed 0 bases, with 10 bases lying between them. From germline, CDR1 is KGHSH and CDR2 LQKENI. The CDR3 is 16 amino acids. This rearrangement joins TRBV18 to TRBJ1-3, with a possible D match to TRBD1 (6 bases). The source is a human donor with acute or convalescent COVID-19. The donor label of this sample is uncertain. Sequenced sample: peripheral blood. Here the CDR3 reads CASSPQTGNSGNTIYF. CDR3 DNA: TGTGCCAGCTCACCACAAACAGGGAACTCTGGAAACACCATATATTTT.